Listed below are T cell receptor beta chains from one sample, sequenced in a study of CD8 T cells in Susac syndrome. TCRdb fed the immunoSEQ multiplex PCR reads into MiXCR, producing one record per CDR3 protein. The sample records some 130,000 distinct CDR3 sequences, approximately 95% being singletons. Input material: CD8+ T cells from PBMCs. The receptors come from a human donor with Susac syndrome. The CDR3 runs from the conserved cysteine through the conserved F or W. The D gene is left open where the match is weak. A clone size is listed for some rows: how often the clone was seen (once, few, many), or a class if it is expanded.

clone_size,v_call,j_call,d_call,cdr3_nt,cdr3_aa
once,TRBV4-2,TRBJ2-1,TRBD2,TGTGCCAGCAGCCAAGACTCCGGGACTAGCGGGAGATCTGAGCAGTTCTTC,CASSQDSGTSGRSEQFF
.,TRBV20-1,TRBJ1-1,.,TGCAGTGCTAGAGAAGTCTGGGCTGAAGCTTTCTTT,CSAREVWAEAFF
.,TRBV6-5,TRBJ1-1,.,TGTGCCAGCAGCACCTGGTGGGACACTCCTGAAGCTTTCTTT,CASSTWWDTPEAFF
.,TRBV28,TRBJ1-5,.,TGTGCCAGCAGTTTGAGTGGGCAGGGGATGCGCAATCAGCCCCAGCATTTT,CASSLSGQGMRNQPQHF
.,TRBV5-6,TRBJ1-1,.,TGTGCCAGCAGCCCCCCCGGGGGGGCACGGGCTGAAGCTTTCTTT,CASSPPGGARAEAFF
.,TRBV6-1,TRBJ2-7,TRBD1,TGTGCCAGTTTGGGGGAGACAGGGACCCTCGAGCAGTACTTC,CASLGETGTLEQYF
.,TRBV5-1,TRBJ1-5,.,TGCGCCAGCAGCTTGGGGTCTCGTCAGCCCCAGCATTTT,CASSLGSRQPQHF
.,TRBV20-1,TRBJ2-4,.,TGCAGTGCTAGAGACGGGACTGCGGACATTCAGTACTTC,CSARDGTADIQYF
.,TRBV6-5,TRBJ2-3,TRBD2,TGTGCCAGCAGAATGGGACTAGCGGGAACAGATACGCAGTATTTT,CASRMGLAGTDTQYF
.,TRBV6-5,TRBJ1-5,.,TGTGCCAGCAGTGTTGGACTAGGTCAGCCCCAGCATTTT,CASSVGLGQPQHF
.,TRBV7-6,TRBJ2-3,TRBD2,TGTGCCAGCAGCGTAGCGGGAGGGCCCACAGATACGCAGTATTTT,CASSVAGGPTDTQYF
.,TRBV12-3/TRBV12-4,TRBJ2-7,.,TGTGCCAGCAGCCTGACCATCTACGAGCAGTACTTC,CASSLTIYEQYF
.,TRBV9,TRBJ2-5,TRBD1,TGTGCCAGCAGCGACCACAGGGGCCAGATGGAGACCCAGTACTTC,CASSDHRGQMETQYF
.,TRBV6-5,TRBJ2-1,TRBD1,TGTGCCAGCAGCGACGGGACAGACAATGAGCAGTTCTTC,CASSDGTDNEQFF
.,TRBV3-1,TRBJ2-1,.,TGTGCCAGCGCCCGGACACCGTACAATGAGCAGTTCTTC,CASARTPYNEQFF
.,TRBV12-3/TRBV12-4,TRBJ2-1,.,TGTGCCAGCAGTCCCCCTGGGGTTGAGCAGTTCTTC,CASSPPGVEQFF
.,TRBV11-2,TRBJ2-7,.,TGTGCCAGCAGCTTAGAATTGGGGGCTATCTACGAGCAGTACTTC,CASSLELGAIYEQYF
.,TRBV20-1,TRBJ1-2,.,TGCAGTGCTCGAGAAGATCCTTCTAAGGGGCGCCCACCGGAGCGGGGAGGCTACACCTTC,CSAREDPSKGRPPERGGYTF
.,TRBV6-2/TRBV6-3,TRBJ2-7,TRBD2,TGTGCCACCCTGACTAGCAAGGCCTACGAGCAGTACTTC,CATLTSKAYEQYF
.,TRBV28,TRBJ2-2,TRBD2,TGTGCCAGCAGTTTGGTCCTAGCGGGAGAGGGCACCGGGGAGCTGTTTTTT,CASSLVLAGEGTGELFF
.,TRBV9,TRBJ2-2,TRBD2,TGTGCCAGCTCCGCCGGGACTAGCGGGGGATACACCGGGGAGCTGTTTTTT,CASSAGTSGGYTGELFF
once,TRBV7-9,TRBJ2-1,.,TGTGCCAGCAGCTCCCTCCGGGACGAGCAGTTCTTC,CASSSLRDEQFF
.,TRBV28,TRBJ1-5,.,TGTGCCAGCAGTTCCGGGTCACATCAGCCCCAGCATTTT,CASSSGSHQPQHF
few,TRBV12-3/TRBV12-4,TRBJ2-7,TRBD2,TGTGCCAGCAGTTTAGGCGGGGGGGGCGAGCAGTACTTC,CASSLGGGGEQYF
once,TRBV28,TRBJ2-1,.,TGTGCCAGCAGTACAGATACCTCCTACAATGAGCAGTTCTTC,CASSTDTSYNEQFF
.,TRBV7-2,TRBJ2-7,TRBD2,TGTGCCAGCAGCTTAGCCCTAGCGGGAGCGGGCTCCTACGAGCAGTACTTC,CASSLALAGAGSYEQYF
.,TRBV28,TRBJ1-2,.,TGTGCCAGCAGTTATCTCGGACAGAACTATGGCTACACCTTC,CASSYLGQNYGYTF
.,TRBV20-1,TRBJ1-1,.,TGCAGTGCTAGCCGAGGCACTGAAGCTTTCTTT,CSASRGTEAFF
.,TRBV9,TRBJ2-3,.,TGTGCCAGCAGCGCCTACTCGGTAAACACAGATACGCAGTATTTT,CASSAYSVNTDTQYF
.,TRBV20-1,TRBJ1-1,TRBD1,TGCAGTGCCGTAGGACAGGGCCGCCGCACTGAAGCTTTCTTT,CSAVGQGRRTEAFF
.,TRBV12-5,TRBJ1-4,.,TGTGCTAGTGGTTTCGGGGATGCTAATGAAAAACTGTTTTTT,CASGFGDANEKLFF
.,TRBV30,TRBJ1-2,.,TGTGCCTGGAGTGGTACAGGGATTGGCTACACCTTC,CAWSGTGIGYTF